These T cell receptor beta chains were read from a single sample in a study of immune heterogeneity within non-small cell lung tumors. TCRdb re-analysed the multiplex PCR reads in MiXCR, keeping a single row per CDR3 protein. The repertoire holds roughly 14,000 distinct CDR3 sequences, with 28% as singletons. The sequencing sample was made of lung tumor tissue. The receptors come from a man aged 35 to 55 with non-small cell lung cancer. Each CDR3 is given with its conserved first and last residue. The D gene is left open where the match is weak. For some rows the clone size is stated as once, few or many, or as a class when expanded; others skip it.

size: .
J: TRBJ2-7
D: TRBD1
V: TRBV13
CDR3: CASSTRQGYEQYF
DNA: TGTGCCAGCAGCACACGACAGGGCTACGAGCAGTACTTC

size: .
J: TRBJ2-3
D: TRBD1
V: TRBV18
CDR3: CASSLRPIQGADTQYF
DNA: TGTGCCAGCTCACTACGGCCGATTCAGGGGGCAGATACGCAGTATTTT

size: many
J: TRBJ1-3
D: TRBD1
V: TRBV3-1
CDR3: CASSHEGQGSGNTIYF
DNA: TGTGCCAGCAGCCACGAAGGACAGGGGTCTGGAAACACCATATATTTT

size: .
J: TRBJ2-1
D: .
V: TRBV7-8
CDR3: CASSLQFGPQLFREQFF
DNA: TGTGCCAGCAGCTTACAATTTGGGCCGCAGTTATTCCGGGAGCAGTTCTTC

size: many
J: TRBJ2-7
D: .
V: TRBV13
CDR3: CASSLGDHEEDEQYF
DNA: TGTGCCAGCAGCTTAGGGGACCATGAAGAGGACGAGCAGTACTTC

size: few
J: TRBJ1-1
D: .
V: TRBV7-9
CDR3: CASSPSANTEAFF
DNA: TGTGCCAGCAGCCCATCTGCAAACACTGAAGCTTTCTTT

size: many
J: TRBJ2-3
D: TRBD1
V: TRBV7-9
CDR3: CASSLPGGAADTQYF
DNA: TGTGCCAGCAGCCTACCAGGGGGCGCCGCAGATACGCAGTATTTT

size: many
J: TRBJ1-2
D: .
V: TRBV30
CDR3: CAWIAPDSSLYGYTF
DNA: TGTGCCTGGATCGCCCCGGACAGTTCCCTCTATGGCTACACCTTC

size: medium-sized
J: TRBJ2-7
D: TRBD2
V: TRBV13
CDR3: CASTVAGEGYEQYF
DNA: TGTGCCAGCACCGTGGCGGGGGAGGGCTACGAGCAGTACTTC

size: many
J: TRBJ2-7
D: .
V: TRBV7-6
CDR3: CASSPAAQALYEQYF
DNA: TGTGCCAGCAGTCCCGCGGCACAGGCTCTCTACGAGCAGTACTTC

size: few
J: TRBJ1-1
D: .
V: TRBV25-1
CDR3: CASMIGRGTEAFF
DNA: TGTGCCAGCATGATAGGTCGGGGGACTGAAGCTTTCTTT

size: many
J: TRBJ2-5
D: .
V: TRBV10-2
CDR3: CASSGSVTGETQYF
DNA: TGCGCCAGCAGCGGTTCGGTGACTGGGGAGACCCAGTACTTC

size: medium-sized
J: TRBJ1-2
D: .
V: TRBV3-1
CDR3: CASSQKPGRANYGYTF
DNA: TGTGCCAGCAGCCAGAAGCCGGGCCGAGCTAACTATGGCTACACCTTC

size: medium-sized
J: TRBJ2-1
D: TRBD2
V: TRBV6-1
CDR3: CASSLGVAGVDEQFF
DNA: TGTGCCAGCAGTCTTGGAGTAGCGGGAGTGGATGAGCAGTTCTTC

size: .
J: TRBJ1-5
D: .
V: TRBV3-1
CDR3: CASTRVRTYSNQPQHF
DNA: TGTGCCAGCACCCGGGTCAGGACTTATAGCAATCAGCCCCAGCATTTT

size: many
J: TRBJ2-3
D: TRBD1
V: TRBV24-1
CDR3: CATSAFSDRSTDTQYF
DNA: TGTGCCACCAGTGCCTTCTCGGACAGGTCCACAGATACGCAGTATTTT

size: few
J: TRBJ2-5
D: TRBD1
V: TRBV30
CDR3: CAWSPTGGQETQYF
DNA: TGTGCCTGGAGTCCAACAGGGGGTCAAGAGACCCAGTACTTC

size: few
J: TRBJ2-4
D: .
V: TRBV10-3
CDR3: CASAGGAVAKNIQYF
DNA: TGTGCCAGCGCTGGGGGTGCGGTGGCCAAAAACATTCAGTACTTC

size: .
J: TRBJ1-2
D: .
V: TRBV14
CDR3: CSSSQGSGTLGYTF
DNA: TGTTCCAGCAGCCAAGGGTCCGGGACACTGGGCTACACCTTC

size: many
J: TRBJ2-3
D: TRBD1
V: TRBV10-3
CDR3: CAIRVDRGTDTQYF
DNA: TGTGCCATCAGGGTCGACAGGGGTACAGATACGCAGTATTTT

size: .
J: TRBJ2-1
D: .
V: TRBV11-2
CDR3: CASSLATRFNEQFF
DNA: TGTGCCAGCAGCTTAGCCACTCGCTTCAATGAGCAGTTCTTC

size: many
J: TRBJ1-2
D: TRBD1
V: TRBV4-2
CDR3: CASSRRTGAGSDYGYTF
DNA: TGTGCCAGCAGCCGGCGGACAGGGGCTGGAAGTGACTATGGCTACACCTTC

size: .
J: TRBJ2-7
D: TRBD1
V: TRBV15
CDR3: CATSRAAGQGARMDEQYF
DNA: TGTGCCACCAGCAGAGCCGCGGGACAGGGGGCCAGGATGGACGAGCAGTACTTC

size: medium-sized
J: TRBJ2-7
D: .
V: TRBV28
CDR3: CASSYGGADEQYF
DNA: TGTGCCAGCAGTTACGGGGGAGCGGACGAGCAGTACTTC

size: few
J: TRBJ1-2
D: .
V: TRBV3-1
CDR3: CASSQDRTARAYGYTF
DNA: TGTGCCAGCAGCCAAGATCGGACGGCGAGGGCCTATGGCTACACCTTC

size: .
J: TRBJ2-7
D: .
V: TRBV24-1
CDR3: CVTSCTQGEQYF
DNA: TGTGTCACCAGTTGCACGCAGGGGGAGCAGTACTTC

size: medium-sized
J: TRBJ1-2
D: .
V: TRBV10-3
CDR3: CAISGNSNYGYTF
DNA: TGTGCCATCAGTGGAAACAGTAACTATGGCTACACCTTC

size: many
J: TRBJ1-4
D: .
V: TRBV20-1
CDR3: CSAKERITNEKLFF
DNA: TGCAGTGCTAAAGAGCGAATAACTAATGAAAAACTGTTTTTT

size: few
J: TRBJ2-5
D: .
V: TRBV20-1
CDR3: CSARSRQGNQETQYF
DNA: TGCAGTGCTAGGAGTCGGCAGGGGAACCAAGAGACCCAGTACTTC

size: .
J: TRBJ2-3
D: .
V: TRBV7-3
CDR3: CASSRGLGNTDTQYF
DNA: TGTGCCAGCTCCAGGGGACTTGGGAACACAGATACGCAGTATTTT

size: .
J: TRBJ2-1
D: .
V: TRBV5-4
CDR3: CAGSERISYNEQFF
DNA: TGTGCCGGCAGCGAAAGAATTTCCTACAATGAGCAGTTCTTC

size: .
J: TRBJ2-3
D: TRBD2
V: TRBV5-4
CDR3: CASSVGTSGATQYF
DNA: TGTGCCAGCAGCGTCGGGACTAGCGGTGCCACGCAGTATTTT

size: many
J: TRBJ2-7
D: .
V: TRBV19
CDR3: CASSRAASYEQYF
DNA: TGTGCCAGTAGTAGGGCAGCCTCCTACGAGCAGTACTTC

size: .
J: TRBJ1-1
D: .
V: TRBV7-2
CDR3: CAISLGWAANTEAFF
DNA: TGTGCCATCAGCTTAGGTTGGGCGGCCAACACTGAAGCTTTCTTT

size: .
J: TRBJ1-1
D: TRBD1
V: TRBV30
CDR3: CAWSALIGTVEGTEAFF
DNA: TGTGCCTGGAGTGCCCTTATCGGGACAGTAGAGGGGACTGAAGCTTTCTTT

size: many
J: TRBJ2-7
D: .
V: TRBV19
CDR3: CASSALNYEQYF
DNA: TGTGCCAGTAGCGCACTAAACTACGAGCAGTACTTC

size: medium-sized
J: TRBJ2-7
D: TRBD1
V: TRBV6-1
CDR3: CASSRETGGASYEQYF
DNA: TGTGCCAGCAGTCGGGAGACAGGGGGAGCATCCTACGAGCAGTACTTC

size: medium-sized
J: TRBJ1-1
D: .
V: TRBV30
CDR3: CAWSPTVNTEAFF
DNA: TGTGCCTGGAGCCCGACAGTGAACACTGAAGCTTTCTTT

size: many
J: TRBJ1-5
D: .
V: TRBV16
CDR3: CASSQSRGNNQPQHF
DNA: TGTGCCAGCAGCCAATCGAGGGGGAACAATCAGCCCCAGCATTTT

size: many
J: TRBJ1-1
D: .
V: TRBV5-6
CDR3: CASSLVRQAAAFF
DNA: TGTGCCAGCAGCTTGGTTAGGCAGGCAGCAGCTTTCTTT

size: medium-sized
J: TRBJ2-7
D: .
V: TRBV19
CDR3: CASSRRGGDTHEQYF
DNA: TGTGCCAGTAGTCGTCGAGGCGGGGACACCCACGAGCAGTACTTC

size: many
J: TRBJ2-1
D: .
V: TRBV7-2
CDR3: CASSLGLAGDEQFF
DNA: TGTGCCAGCAGCTTAGGCCTAGCTGGCGATGAGCAGTTCTTC

size: medium-sized
J: TRBJ1-1
D: .
V: TRBV20-1
CDR3: CSAPERGTEAFF
DNA: TGCAGTGCGCCTGAGCGAGGGACTGAAGCTTTCTTT

size: .
J: TRBJ2-5
D: TRBD2
V: TRBV2
CDR3: CARNSGKETQYF
DNA: TGTGCCAGAAACAGCGGGAAAGAGACCCAGTACTTC

size: .
J: TRBJ2-1
D: .
V: TRBV7-2
CDR3: CASSEGTKDTQFF
DNA: TGTGCCAGCAGCGAGGGGACAAAAGATACCCAGTTCTTC

size: few
J: TRBJ1-1
D: .
V: TRBV11-3
CDR3: CASSLSSTEAFF
DNA: TGTGCCAGCAGCTTAAGTTCCACTGAAGCTTTCTTT

size: .
J: TRBJ2-5
D: .
V: TRBV2
CDR3: CASSADIQETQYF
DNA: TGTGCCAGCAGTGCCGACATACAAGAGACCCAGTACTTC

size: medium-sized
J: TRBJ1-1
D: .
V: TRBV2
CDR3: CASMARPNTEAFF
DNA: TGTGCCAGCATGGCCAGGCCCAACACTGAAGCTTTCTTT

size: .
J: TRBJ1-4
D: .
V: TRBV19
CDR3: CASSIRQLATNEKLFF
DNA: TGTGCCAGTAGTATCCGACAGCTTGCAACTAATGAAAAACTGTTTTTT

size: many
J: TRBJ1-6
D: .
V: TRBV5-1
CDR3: CASSQWVPGDSPLHF
DNA: TGCGCCAGCAGCCAATGGGTGCCTGGGGATTCACCCCTCCACTTT

size: .
J: TRBJ2-3
D: .
V: TRBV25-1
CDR3: CASSGCSTDTQYF
DNA: TGTGCCAGCAGTGGATGTAGCACAGATACGCAGTATTTT

size: .
J: TRBJ2-7
D: TRBD1
V: TRBV20-1
CDR3: CSAENGMRQGSSYEQYF
DNA: TGCAGTGCTGAAAATGGGATGAGACAGGGCTCTTCCTACGAGCAGTACTTC

size: medium-sized
J: TRBJ1-5
D: .
V: TRBV7-2
CDR3: CASSAGADQPQHF
DNA: TGTGCCAGCAGCGCAGGGGCGGATCAGCCCCAGCATTTT

size: many
J: TRBJ2-1
D: .
V: TRBV24-1
CDR3: CATSDPRDLSYNEQFF
DNA: TGTGCCACCAGTGATCCCCGGGACTTATCCTACAATGAGCAGTTCTTC

size: medium-sized
J: TRBJ1-5
D: .
V: TRBV24-1
CDR3: CATSERGSNQPQHF
DNA: TGTGCCACCAGTGAAAGAGGTAGCAATCAGCCCCAGCATTTT

size: .
J: TRBJ2-1
D: .
V: TRBV7-2
CDR3: CASSLWHPGDGQFF
DNA: TGTGCCAGCAGCTTATGGCACCCTGGGGATGGGCAGTTCTTC

size: .
J: TRBJ2-5
D: .
V: TRBV25-1
CDR3: CASRDVETQYF
DNA: TGTGCCAGCAGAGACGTCGAGACCCAGTACTTC